Below, 15 T cell receptor beta chains from the same sample are listed, as sequenced in a study of vaccination effects on CD4 cells after COVID-19. These receptors lack a known antigen. Culture proceeded for more than 8 days, and CD4+ T cells were then isolated. Some clones are missing from TCRdb's copy, which holds only in-frame ones; the method was immunoSEQ multiplex PCR. The sample consists of 45,000 to 60,000 clones, about 76% of them appearing once. Specimen: CD4+ T cells from PBMCs cultured without peptide, collected before COVID-19 vaccination. The source of these receptors is a human donor who had a prior SARS-CoV-2 infection.

The chain couples TRBV5-5 to TRBJ1-1, with D possibly being TRBD1 (5 bases). The CDR3 totals 13 residues. Per germline, CDR1 SGHKS and CDR2 YYEKEE (reference sequence). V dropped 4 bases and J dropped 1 base, with 8 bases sitting between them. This CDR3 is CASSPDTNTEAFF. Here the CDR3 DNA reads TGTGCCAGCAGCCCGGACACGAACACTGAAGCTTTCTTT.

The chain couples TRBV29-1 to TRBJ2-3; TRBD2 matches at 15 bases. The CDR3 is 19 amino acids. J gave up 2 bases and V 6 bases, and 15 bases lay outside the gene matches. Looked up from germline, CDR1 is SQVTM and CDR2 is ANQGSEA. In nucleotides, the CDR3 is TGCAGCGTGCCGCCGGGACTAGCGGGGGGCCATATAAACACAGATACGCAGTATTTT. This encodes CSVPPGLAGGHINTDTQYF.

The rearrangement links TRBV7-8 to TRBJ1-2; no reliable D call. The V gene's germline CDR1 is SGHVS and CDR2 FQNEAQ. V was trimmed by 1 base and J by 4 bases, leaving 13 bases between them. The CDR3 consists of 15 residues. The CDR3 DNA is TGTGCCAGCAGCTTAGATCGTCTGGTGGCCTATGGCTACACCTTC. As protein: CASSLDRLVAYGYTF.

V is TRBV7-2 and J is TRBJ1-5; 8 bases align to TRBD1. The CDR3 has 16 amino acids. Losses at the gene ends were 4 bases for V and 1 base for J; bases not matched to a gene: 6. The germline V gene has CDR1 SGHTA and CDR2 FQGNSA. The CDR3 nucleotides read TGTGCCAGCAGCTCCACCGGACAGGGAAGCAATCAGCCCCAGCATTTT. Translation gives CASSSTGQGSNQPQHF. The full variable domain, with the rest looked up from reference TRBV7-2 and TRBJ1-5, is GAGVSQSPSNKVTEKGKDVELRCDPISGHTALYWYRQSLGQGLEFLIYFQGNSAPDKSGLPSDRFSAERTGGSVSTLTIQRTQQEDSAVYLCASSSTGQGSNQPQHFGDGTRLSIL.

The chain is built from TRBV7-2 and TRBJ2-5; either TRBD1 or TRBD2 may fit D (5 bases each). Germline V gives CDR1 SGHTA, CDR2 FQGNSA. This CDR3 region has 14 residues. V shed 5 bases and J shed 7 bases, with 17 bases lying between them. The CDR3 DNA sequence: TGTGCCAGCAGCCCCCCGGGAACAGGAGGGACCCAGTACTTC. Its translation is CASSPPGTGGTQYF.

The chain couples TRBV4-2 to TRBJ2-7; D gene unclear. Per germline, CDR1 LGHNA and CDR2 YNFKEQ. This CDR3 contains 14 residues. Trimming removed 0 bases at V and 6 bases at J, with 12 bases between. The CDR3 nucleotides are TGTGCCAGCAGCCAAGATCGGGTGGACCGCGAGCAGTACTTC. Its translation: CASSQDRVDREQYF.

The J gene is TRBJ2-1, the V gene TRBV24-1; D gene uncertain. There are 13 residues in the CDR3. CDR1 and CDR2 from the germline V gene are KGHDR and SFDVKD. The V and J ends lost 7 bases and 5 bases respectively, with 11 bases between them. The CDR3 nucleotides are TGTGCCACCAGCCCCTGGGGTAACAATGAGCAGTTCTTC. Translated, it gives CATSPWGNNEQFF.

On this clone: Mismatch with germline at one junction end may stem from a read error. This chain links TRBV6-5 with TRBJ2-1; tentative D call: TRBD1 (6 bases). The CDR3 has 15 amino acids. The germline gives CDR1 MNHEY, CDR2 SVGAGI. Here the CDR3 DNA reads TGTGCCAGCAGGGGATCCCCGGACAGAATTGGGGATTTGGTCTTC. Translated, it gives CASRGSPDRIGDLVF.

V and J are TRBV6-5 and TRBJ1-5; maybe TRBD1 (6 bases). Looked up from germline, CDR1 is MNHEY and CDR2 is SVGAGI. V lost 5 bases and J 5 bases, leaving 13 bases between the germline ends. CDR3 length equals 14 residues. In nucleotides, the CDR3 is TGTGCCAGCAGTCGTTGGACAGACTATCAGCCCCAGCATTTT. This sequence encodes CASSRWTDYQPQHF.

The chain recombines TRBV4-1 with TRBJ2-1, with TRBD2 identical over 13 bases. J gave up 2 bases and V 0 bases, and 16 bases lay outside the gene matches. The germline V gene has CDR1 MGHRA and CDR2 YSYEKL. The CDR3 spans 22 residues. CDR3 sequence: CASSQESLRGLAGRRTYNEQFF. In DNA form, the CDR3 reads TGCGCCAGCAGCCAAGAATCTCTTCGGGGACTAGCGGGGAGAAGGACCTACAATGAGCAGTTCTTC.

This clone occurred a few times. The chain links TRBV9 to TRBJ2-2; 9 bases line up with TRBD2. Germline-derived CDR1 and CDR2 are SGDLS and YYNGEE. The CDR3 loop spans 14 amino acids. J gave up 1 base and V 5 bases, and 0 bases lay outside the gene matches. The CDR3 nucleotides are TGTGCCAGCAGGACTAGCGGGAACACCGGGGAGCTGTTTTTT. It translates to CASRTSGNTGELFF.

The chain recombines TRBV10-1 with TRBJ1-6; no clear D. Trimming pared 2 bases from V and 8 bases from J, leaving 10 bases between. The germline V gene encodes CDR1 WNHNN and CDR2 SYGVQD (reference sequence). The CDR3 is made up of 14 amino acids. The CDR3 DNA is TGCGCCAGCAGTGAGAATCAGGTGCATTCACCCCTCCACTTT. Protein sequence: CASSENQVHSPLHF.

The chain employs TRBV6-6 and TRBJ1-2, with 7 bases matching TRBD1. The CDR3 length is 11 residues. V gave up 6 bases and J gave up 7 bases; unmatched junction bases: 2. The germline gives CDR1 MNHNY, CDR2 SVGAGI (reference sequence). The CDR3: CASSRDSGYTF. The CDR3 DNA is TGTGCCAGCAGCCGGGACAGTGGCTACACCTTC.

CDR3 nucleotide sequence: TGTGCCAGCAGCAAAGAGCCGGGACAGGGGGGAGAGACCCAGTACTTC. This codes for CASSKEPGQGGETQYF. The V and J genes are TRBV21-1 and TRBJ2-5; TRBD1 reflects the table's D call only, with no check against the DNA. TRBV21-1 is noted as a pseudogene. There are 16 residues in the CDR3.

J is TRBJ2-2 and V is TRBV12-5; 7 bases agree with TRBD1. V was clipped by 2 bases and J by 5 bases; unmatched bases: 20. CDR3 length equals 20 residues. The germline CDR1 and CDR2 sequences are LGHNT and FRNRAP. The CDR3 protein is CASGLINPGQPLRLTGELFF. CDR3 DNA sequence: TGTGCTAGTGGTTTGATCAATCCGGGACAGCCGTTACGATTAACCGGGGAGCTGTTTTTT. Filled out from reference TRBV12-5 and TRBJ2-2, the complete variable domain reads DARVTQTPRHKVTEMGQEVTMRCQPILGHNTVFWYRQTMMQGLELLAYFRNRAPLDDSGMPKDRFSAEMPDATLATLKIQPSEPRDSAVYFCASGLINPGQPLRLTGELFFGEGSRLTVL.